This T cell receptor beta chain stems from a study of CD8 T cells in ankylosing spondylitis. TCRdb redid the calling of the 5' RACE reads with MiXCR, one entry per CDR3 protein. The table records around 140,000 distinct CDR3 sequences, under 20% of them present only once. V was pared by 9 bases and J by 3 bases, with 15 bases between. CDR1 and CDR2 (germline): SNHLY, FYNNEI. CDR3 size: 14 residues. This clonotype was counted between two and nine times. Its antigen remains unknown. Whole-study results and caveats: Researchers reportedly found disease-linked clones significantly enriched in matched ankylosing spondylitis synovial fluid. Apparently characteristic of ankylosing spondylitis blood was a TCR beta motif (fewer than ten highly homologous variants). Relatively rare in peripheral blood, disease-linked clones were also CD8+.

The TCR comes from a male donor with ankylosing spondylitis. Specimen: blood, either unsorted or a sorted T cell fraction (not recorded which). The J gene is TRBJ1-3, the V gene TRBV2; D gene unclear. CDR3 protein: CASIPVGGGNTIYF. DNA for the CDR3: TGTGCCAGTATCCCGGTCGGAGGTGGAAACACCATATATTTT.